Below, 30 T cell receptor beta chains from the same sample are listed, as sequenced in a study of vaccination and CD4 T cells after COVID-19. Scientists ran DNA taken from cultured CD4+ T cells through the Oncomine TCR Beta short-read assay for sequencing. MiXCR was run by TCRdb on the PCR reads, yielding one entry per CDR3 protein. Of fewer than 20,000 distinct CDR3 sequences listed, roughly 73% are singletons. Their antigens are not known. The sample's treatment: approximately 9-day PBMC culture with coronavirus spike peptide pools or control peptides (ViraFEST assay). The sequenced sample was CD4+ T cells from blood, cultured in vitro. The receptors originated from a human donor who had recovered from COVID-19.

The chain carries TRBV6-2 or TRBV6-3 and TRBJ2-7, with TRBD2 identical over 13 bases. J lost 2 bases, V lost 4 bases, and 17 bases had no gene match. This CDR3 spans 20 amino acids. Germline CDR1 is MNHEY and CDR2 is SVGEGT. The CDR3 DNA sequence: TGTGCCAGCAGTTTTGCCCCCGGGACTAGCGGGATCCAGGGTACCTACGAGCAGTACTTC. The encoded protein is CASSFAPGTSGIQGTYEQYF.

V and J are TRBV20-1 and TRBJ2-7; perhaps TRBD1 as D (7 bases). The CDR3 is 12 amino acids. Trimming stripped 6 bases from V and 3 bases from J, with 12 bases between. From germline, CDR1 is DFQATT and CDR2 SNEGSKA (reference sequence). This CDR3 reads CSAAGQIYEQYF. The CDR3 region has the DNA TGCAGTGCCGCGGGACAGATCTACGAGCAGTACTTC.

The chain recombines TRBV7-9 with TRBJ2-1; TRBD2 matches 8 bases. Germline CDR1 is SEHNR and CDR2 is FQNEAQ (reference sequence). This CDR3 has 15 residues. Trimming at V came to 1 base and at J to 4 bases, leaving 3 bases not matched to a gene. CDR3 sequence reads: CASSLGSGEYNEQFF. Here the CDR3 DNA reads TGTGCCAGCAGCTTAGGTAGCGGGGAATACAATGAGCAGTTCTTC.

The chain employs TRBV6-1 and TRBJ1-2; D gene uncertain. V was trimmed by 5 bases and J by 4 bases, leaving 8 bases between them. This CDR3 is built from 12 residues. Germline lookup yields CDR1 MNHNS and CDR2 SASEGT. Here the CDR3 DNA reads TGTGCCAGCAGTCCCCACAGCTATGGCTACACCTTC. It codes for CASSPHSYGYTF.

This clonotype came up a few times. The rearrangement uses TRBV6-1 and TRBJ1-2; D is unresolved. The CDR3 spans 13 residues. V dropped 4 bases and J dropped 2 bases, with 8 bases sitting between them. Germline values: CDR1 MNHNS, CDR2 SASEGT. The CDR3 nucleotides read TGTGCCAGCAGTGTCTCGGAAAACTATGGCTACACCTTC. Translation: CASSVSENYGYTF.

V usage is TRBV7-2 and J usage is TRBJ2-1; 8 positions agree with TRBD2. Germline V gives CDR1 SGHTA, CDR2 FQGNSA. The junction had 7 bases not matched to a gene; V was cut back by 6 bases and J by 9 bases. The CDR3 totals 13 residues. The chain's CDR3 is CASSAIREGEQFF. In DNA, the CDR3 is TGTGCCAGCAGTGCAATCCGGGAGGGTGAGCAGTTCTTC.

This clonotype was found a few times. J is TRBJ1-6 and V is TRBV20-1; maybe TRBD1 (6 bases). V dropped 7 bases and J dropped 1 base, with 11 bases sitting between them. The CDR3 is made up of 14 amino acids. Germline CDR1 is DFQATT and CDR2 is SNEGSKA (reference sequence). The CDR3 sequence: CSGGGGSYNSPLHF. Written as DNA, the CDR3 is TGCAGTGGGGGAGGGGGTTCCTATAATTCACCCCTCCACTTT.

This chain joins TRBV6-1 and TRBJ2-7, with 7 bases lining up with TRBD2. With 5 bases clipped from V and 3 bases from J, the junction kept 13 bases outside the gene matches. CDR1 MNHNS and CDR2 SASEGT come from the germline V gene. The length of the CDR3 is 16 residues. This chain's CDR3 is CASSREGGGSGYEQYF. Here the CDR3 DNA reads TGTGCCAGCAGTCGAGAGGGTGGCGGGAGTGGCTACGAGCAGTACTTC.

V usage is TRBV6-5 and J usage is TRBJ1-2; no firm D call. The CDR3 has 13 residues. CDR1 MNHEY and CDR2 SVGAGI come from the germline V gene. V lost 0 bases to trimming and J lost 5 bases, with 7 bases between them. CDR3: CASSYSWSYGYTF. For the CDR3, the DNA is TGTGCCAGCAGTTACTCTTGGTCGTATGGCTACACCTTC.

To note about this clonotype: The junction shows a germline mismatch at one end, possibly a read error. In DNA form, the CDR3 reads TGTGCTAGCAAGGGCTCTCCCCCAGAGGGACTGGCCCACTACGAGCAGTACTTC. It is translated as CASKGSPPEGLAHYEQYF. The genes are TRBV7-7 and TRBJ2-7; tentatively, D is TRBD2 (6 bases). The CDR3 length is 18 residues. Germline loops: CDR1 SSHAT, CDR2 FNYEAQ (reference sequence).

This clonotype was seen a few times. This sequence joins TRBV6-2 or TRBV6-3 and TRBJ1-5, with 9 bases identical to TRBD1. Trimming cost V 2 bases and J 6 bases; bases outside gene matches: 8. The CDR3 is made up of 16 amino acids. Germline lookup yields CDR1 MNHEY and CDR2 SVGEGT. The CDR3, as DNA: TGTGCCAGCAGTTACCTCCCCGGGACAGGGAGTCAGCCCCAGCATTTT. Translated, it gives CASSYLPGTGSQPQHF.

This clonotype has just one count. CDR3 residues: CASSIGSPNYGYTF. CDR3 coding DNA: TGTGCCAGTAGTATCGGCAGTCCCAACTATGGCTACACCTTC. V is TRBV19 and J is TRBJ1-2; no reliable D call. The germline V and J ends were trimmed by 3 bases and 2 bases, with 10 bases remaining between them. The CDR3 length is 14 residues. CDR1 LNHDA and CDR2 SQIVND come from the germline V gene (reference sequence).

CDR3 bases: TGTGCCAGTAGTAGGTACACGGGGACAGGGGGCGATTATAGCAATCAGCCCCAGCATTTT. Its translation: CASSRYTGTGGDYSNQPQHF. This chain uses TRBV19 with TRBJ1-5; TRBD1 agrees at 12 bases. Germline V CDR1 and CDR2: LNHDA, SQIVND (reference sequence). The length of the CDR3 is 20 residues. V lost 4 bases to trimming and J lost 0 bases; unmatched junction nucleotides: 13.

This clonotype was seen more than once but under ten times. The V call is TRBV6-1, the J call TRBJ2-2; tentative D call: TRBD1 (6 bases). Germline CDR1 is MNHNS and CDR2 is SASEGT. V was clipped by 6 bases and J by 13 bases, with 15 bases between them. The CDR3 totals 12 residues. Here the CDR3 DNA reads TGTGCCAGCAGCCGCCTACAGGGATGGCTGTTTTTT. Residues: CASSRLQGWLFF.

This chain connects TRBV7-2 to TRBJ1-1; D is perhaps TRBD1 (6 bases). There are 13 residues in the CDR3. Germline V gene sequence: CDR1 SGHTA, CDR2 FQGNSA. Trimming pared 6 bases from V and 11 bases from J, leaving 19 bases between. DNA of the CDR3: TGTGCCAGCAGTTTTCGGAGGGGGGTCGAGGCTTTCTTT. Translating gives CASSFRRGVEAFF. The variable domain in full, with the rest retrieved from reference TRBV7-2 and TRBJ1-1, is GAGVSQSPSNKVTEKGKDVELRCDPISGHTALYWYRQSLGQGLEFLIYFQGNSAPDKSGLPSDRFSAERTGGSVSTLTIQRTQQEDSAVYLCASSFRRGVEAFFGQGTRLTVV.

This clonotype was picked up one time. The chain uses TRBV12-3 or TRBV12-4 and TRBJ2-2, with D maybe TRBD2 (6 bases). Trimming took off 6 bases at V and 3 bases at J, with 26 bases between the two ends. This CDR3 region has 19 residues. The CDR3 loop is CASSPRRSAGLGHTGELFF. As DNA, the CDR3 is TGTGCCAGCAGCCCTCGAAGGTCGGCGGGGTTGGGTCACACCGGGGAGCTGTTTTTT.

The chain recombines TRBV29-1 with TRBJ1-5; D not resolved. V lost 4 bases to trimming and J lost 0 bases, with 7 bases between them. The CDR3 loop spans 13 amino acids. Germline V gene lookup returns CDR1 SQVTM and CDR2 ANQGSEA. The CDR3 bases are TGCAGCGTTGGGGGTTATAGCAATCAGCCCCAGCATTTT. Protein product: CSVGGYSNQPQHF. The variable domain in full, completed from reference TRBV29-1 and TRBJ1-5, reads SAVISQKPSRDICQRGTSLTIQCQVDSQVTMMFWYRQQPGQSLTLIATANQGSEATYESGFVIDKFPISRPNLTFSTLTVSNMSPEDSSIYLCSVGGYSNQPQHFGDGTRLSIL.

The chain carries TRBV20-1 and TRBJ2-7; a weak D match, TRBD2 (6 bases). The V and J ends lost 5 bases and 0 bases respectively, with 17 bases between them. Germline V gives CDR1 DFQATT, CDR2 SNEGSKA (reference sequence). This CDR3 has 15 residues. CDR3 protein: CSAVMGLPSSYEQYF. Here the CDR3 DNA reads TGCAGTGCTGTTATGGGACTGCCCAGCTCCTACGAGCAGTACTTC.

This clonotype was detected once. CDR3 DNA: TGTGCCAGCAGCTTACGACAGGGGATCACTGAAGCTTTCTTT. Its translation: CASSLRQGITEAFF. The J gene is TRBJ1-1, the V gene TRBV7-8; TRBD1 matches at 8 bases. The CDR3 loop spans 14 amino acids. With 2 bases clipped from V and 4 bases from J, the junction kept 3 bases outside the gene matches. The germline gives CDR1 SGHVS, CDR2 FQNEAQ.

The chain couples TRBV6-1 to TRBJ2-2, with 11 bases that match TRBD2. The CDR3 loop spans 19 amino acids. V lost 6 bases and J lost 3; bases outside the gene matches: 15. In germline, CDR1 is MNHNS, CDR2 SASEGT. DNA for the CDR3: TGTGCCAGCAGGTCCCGGGGTAGCGGGAGGGCTAGGGACACCGGGGAGCTGTTTTTT. It specifies CASRSRGSGRARDTGELFF.

The J gene is TRBJ1-2, the V gene TRBV20-1, with a weak D call TRBD1 (6 bases). The germline CDR1 and CDR2 sequences are DFQATT and SNEGSKA (reference sequence). The CDR3 totals 11 residues. V was cut by 5 bases and J by 4 bases, with 8 bases left in between. The CDR3 loop is CSAPGVYGYTF. CDR3 DNA sequence: TGCAGTGCTCCAGGGGTCTATGGCTACACCTTC.

To note about this clonotype: Compared with germline, one end of the junction differs, possibly owing to a read error. The genes are TRBV6-1 and TRBJ1-5, with 8 bases lining up with TRBD1. Germline V lookup: CDR1 MNHNS, CDR2 SASEGT. The CDR3 sequence is 15 residues long. CDR3: CASYPGGATNKPQHF. The CDR3 DNA sequence: TGTGCCAGTTATCCAGGGGGCGCGACCAATAAGCCCCAGCATTTT.

J is TRBJ2-5 and V is TRBV7-9, with D hard to call. Germline V CDR1 and CDR2: SEHNR, FQNEAQ (reference sequence). Deletions cut 5 bases from V and 3 bases from J, with 10 bases between. The CDR3 runs 13 residues. CDR3 nucleotide sequence: TGTGCCAGCAGCGGGTCCTTCAAAGAGACCCAGTACTTC. Encoded protein: CASSGSFKETQYF.

The chain couples TRBV28 to TRBJ1-5; D is undetermined. Trimming removed 5 bases from V and 4 bases from J, with 3 bases in between. The CDR3 extends over 11 amino acids. CDR1 MDHEN and CDR2 SYDVKM come from the germline V gene. The CDR3 sequence: CASSVNQPQHF. The CDR3 region has the DNA TGTGCCAGCAGTGTAAATCAGCCCCAGCATTTT.

This clonotype was observed a handful of times. This rearrangement joins TRBV24-1 to TRBJ1-5, with D unresolved. V shed 4 bases and J shed 0 bases, with 9 bases lying between them. This CDR3 spans 15 amino acids. The germline V gene encodes CDR1 KGHDR and CDR2 SFDVKD. The CDR3 nucleotides read TGTGCCACCAGTGACCCCCAGGATAGCAATCAGCCCCAGCATTTT. Protein sequence: CATSDPQDSNQPQHF.

The chain carries TRBV7-2 and TRBJ1-1; the D is unclear. V shed 5 bases and J shed 8 bases, with 15 bases lying between them. Germline V gene lookup returns CDR1 SGHTA and CDR2 FQGNSA. The CDR3 spans 13 residues. The CDR3 nucleotides are TGTGCCAGCAGCATTCAACCCCGACAAGAAGCTTTCTTT. Its translation: CASSIQPRQEAFF.

In its sample, this clonotype was seen once. The chain carries TRBV7-2 and TRBJ2-3; 10 bases match TRBD2. The ends lost 3 bases at V and 5 bases at J; junction bases unmatched: 2. From germline, CDR1 is SGHTA and CDR2 FQGNSA. This CDR3 spans 14 amino acids. The CDR3, as DNA: TGTGCCAGCAGCTTCGGACTAGCGGAAGATACGCAGTATTTT. It is translated as CASSFGLAEDTQYF.

This clonotype was observed a handful of times. The chain employs TRBV27 and TRBJ1-5; the match to TRBD1 covers 8 bases. There are 15 residues in the CDR3. V was clipped by 5 bases and J by 11 bases; unmatched bases: 14. Germline lookup yields CDR1 MNHEY and CDR2 SMNVEV (reference sequence). Here the CDR3 reads CASSIRQGKCRSQHF. In DNA form, the CDR3 reads TGTGCCAGCAGTATCCGACAGGGGAAGTGCAGGTCCCAGCATTTT.

The rearrangement joins TRBV7-8 to TRBJ2-1; D perhaps matches TRBD1 (6 bases). Germline assignment: CDR1 SGHVS and CDR2 FQNEAQ. This CDR3 region has 16 residues. Trimming took 3 bases from V and 0 from J, leaving 12 bases between them. The CDR3: CASSLGALSSYNEQFF. The CDR3 region has the DNA TGTGCCAGCAGCTTGGGGGCGCTAAGCTCCTACAATGAGCAGTTCTTC.

This clonotype is categorized as large (0.1 to 1%). This chain joins TRBV5-1 and TRBJ2-5; 7 nucleotides align to TRBD1. This CDR3 region has 15 residues. Germline V gives CDR1 SGHRS, CDR2 YFSETQ. V shed 4 bases and J 7 bases; nucleotides not matched to a gene: 13. The CDR3 DNA follows: TGCGCCAGCAGCCCGTTGGGACAGCACCGGGGGACCCAGTACTTC. Encoded protein: CASSPLGQHRGTQYF.